This TCR beta chain was identified during a study of blood T cell repertoires in COVID-19. Study context: Some COVID-19 samples were acute and others convalescent; all came from the United States, Italy and Spain. T cells, B-cell-depleted T cells, or PBMCs supplied cDNA or gDNA.

The authors' processing: By means of reference gene primer amplification, nucleated cell counts were estimated. Clones were read by immunoSEQ multiplex PCR, and TCRdb kept only the in-frame ones, dropping some. V, J and clone size were drawn from that table, and D and trimming were deduced from the DNA. Among under 350,000 clones listed, around 89% were seen once. V lost 8 bases, J lost 1 base, and 11 bases lay in between. There are 14 residues in the CDR3. Germline V CDR1 and CDR2: MNHEY, SVGAGI. The chain employs TRBV6-5 and TRBJ2-2, with D maybe TRBD2 (6 bases). The sequence came from a man in his forties with acute or convalescent COVID-19. The sequenced sample was peripheral blood. The CDR3 bases are TGTGCCAGCCGCGGGAACAAGAACACCGGGGAGCTGTTTTTT. Translated: CASRGNKNTGELFF.